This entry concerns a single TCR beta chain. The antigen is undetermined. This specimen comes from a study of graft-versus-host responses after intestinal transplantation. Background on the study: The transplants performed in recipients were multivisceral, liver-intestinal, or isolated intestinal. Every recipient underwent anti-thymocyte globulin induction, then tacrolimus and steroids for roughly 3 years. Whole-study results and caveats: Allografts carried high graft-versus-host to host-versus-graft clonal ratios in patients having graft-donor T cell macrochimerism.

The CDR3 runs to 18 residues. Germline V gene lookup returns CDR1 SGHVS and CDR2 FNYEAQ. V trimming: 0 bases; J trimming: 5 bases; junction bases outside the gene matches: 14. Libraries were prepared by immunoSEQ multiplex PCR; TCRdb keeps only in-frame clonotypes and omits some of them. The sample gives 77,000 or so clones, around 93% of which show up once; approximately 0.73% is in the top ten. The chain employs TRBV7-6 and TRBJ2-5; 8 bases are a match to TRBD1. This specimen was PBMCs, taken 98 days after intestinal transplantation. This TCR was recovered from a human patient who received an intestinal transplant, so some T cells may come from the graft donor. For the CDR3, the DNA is TGTGCCAGCAGCTTAGCCTCCGAGGACAGGGATCGGGGGGAGACCCAGTACTTC. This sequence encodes CASSLASEDRDRGETQYF.